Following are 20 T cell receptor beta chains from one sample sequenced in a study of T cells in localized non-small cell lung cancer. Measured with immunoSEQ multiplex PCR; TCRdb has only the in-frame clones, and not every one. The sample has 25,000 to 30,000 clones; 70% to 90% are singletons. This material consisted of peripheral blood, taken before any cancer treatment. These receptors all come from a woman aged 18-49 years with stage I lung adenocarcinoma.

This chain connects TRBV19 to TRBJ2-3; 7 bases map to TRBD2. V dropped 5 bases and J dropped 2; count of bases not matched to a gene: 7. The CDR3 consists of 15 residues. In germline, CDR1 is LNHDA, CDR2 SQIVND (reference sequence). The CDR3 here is CASSGGAGTTDTQYF. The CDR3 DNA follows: TGTGCCAGTAGTGGGGGAGCGGGGACCACAGATACGCAGTATTTT.

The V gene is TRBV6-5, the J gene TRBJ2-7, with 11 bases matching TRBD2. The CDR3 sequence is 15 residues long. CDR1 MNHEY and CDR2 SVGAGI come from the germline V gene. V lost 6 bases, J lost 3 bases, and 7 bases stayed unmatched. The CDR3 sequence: CASRTSGSGGYEQYF. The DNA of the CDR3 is TGTGCCAGCAGAACTAGCGGGAGTGGGGGCTACGAGCAGTACTTC.

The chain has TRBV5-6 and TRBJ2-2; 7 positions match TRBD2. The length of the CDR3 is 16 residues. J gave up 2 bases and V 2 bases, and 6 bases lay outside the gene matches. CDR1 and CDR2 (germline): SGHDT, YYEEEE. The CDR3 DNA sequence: TGTGCCAGCAGCTTTAGACTAGCCTCTAACACCGGGGAGCTGTTTTTT. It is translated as CASSFRLASNTGELFF.

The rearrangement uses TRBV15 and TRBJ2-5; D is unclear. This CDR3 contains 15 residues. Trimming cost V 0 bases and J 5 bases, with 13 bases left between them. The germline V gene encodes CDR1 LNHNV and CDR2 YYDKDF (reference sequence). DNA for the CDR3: TGTGCCACCAGCAGAGATCCGTGGCTTCGGGAGACCCAGTACTTC. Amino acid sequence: CATSRDPWLRETQYF.

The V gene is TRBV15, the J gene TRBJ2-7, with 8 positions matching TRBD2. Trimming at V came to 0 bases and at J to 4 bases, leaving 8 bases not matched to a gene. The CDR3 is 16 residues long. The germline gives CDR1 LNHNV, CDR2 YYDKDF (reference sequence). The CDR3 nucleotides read TGTGCCACCAGCAGAGATCTTGAAGCGGGAGTTTACGAGCAGTACTTC. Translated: CATSRDLEAGVYEQYF.

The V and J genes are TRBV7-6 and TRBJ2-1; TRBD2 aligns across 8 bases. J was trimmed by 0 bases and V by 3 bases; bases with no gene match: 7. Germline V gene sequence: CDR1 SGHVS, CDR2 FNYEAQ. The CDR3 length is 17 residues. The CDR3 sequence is CASSFLAGISSYNEQFF. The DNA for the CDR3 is TGTGCCAGCAGCTTTTTAGCGGGGATAAGCTCCTACAATGAGCAGTTCTTC.

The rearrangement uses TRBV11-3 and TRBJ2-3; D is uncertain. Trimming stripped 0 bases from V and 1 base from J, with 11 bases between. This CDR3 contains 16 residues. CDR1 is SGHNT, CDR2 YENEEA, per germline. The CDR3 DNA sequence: TGTGCCAGCAGCTTAGAAAGTGGATTGGGCACAGATACGCAGTATTTT. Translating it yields CASSLESGLGTDTQYF.

CDR3 sequence: CASSLWSLYGKNTEAFF. CDR3 bases: TGTGCCAGCAGTTTATGGTCGCTCTACGGAAAGAACACTGAAGCTTTCTTT. The chain carries TRBV28 and TRBJ1-1, with unresolved D. V lost 0 bases, J lost 1 base, and 15 bases lay in between. The CDR3 covers 17 residues. The germline V gene has CDR1 MDHEN and CDR2 SYDVKM. Full variable domain (outside the CDR3, taken from reference TRBV28 and TRBJ1-1): DVKVTQSSRYLVKRTGEKVFLECVQDMDHENMFWYRQDPGLGLRLIYFSYDVKMKEKGDIPEGYSVSREKKERFSLILESASTNQTSMYLCASSLWSLYGKNTEAFFGQGTRLTVV.

CDR3 sequence: CASLKREGSDEQFF. Written as DNA, the CDR3 is TGTGCCAGCCTGAAGCGGGAGGGCTCCGATGAGCAGTTCTTC. V is TRBV19 and J is TRBJ2-1; 10 positions match TRBD2. V shed 9 bases and J 8 bases; nucleotides not matched to a gene: 10. The CDR3 extends over 14 amino acids. Per the germline V gene, CDR1 is LNHDA and CDR2 is SQIVND (reference sequence).

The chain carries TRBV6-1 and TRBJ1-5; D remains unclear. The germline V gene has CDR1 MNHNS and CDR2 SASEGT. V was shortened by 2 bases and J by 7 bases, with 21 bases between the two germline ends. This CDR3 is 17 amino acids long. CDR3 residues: CASSESFRTGREQPQHF. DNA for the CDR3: TGTGCCAGCAGTGAATCTTTTCGGACGGGTCGTGAACAGCCCCAGCATTTT.

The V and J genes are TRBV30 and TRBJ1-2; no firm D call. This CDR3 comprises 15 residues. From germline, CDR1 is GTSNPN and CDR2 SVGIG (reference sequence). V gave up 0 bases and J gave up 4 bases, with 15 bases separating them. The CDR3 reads CAWSVGRGRAYGYTF. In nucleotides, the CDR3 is TGTGCCTGGAGTGTGGGTCGGGGTCGGGCCTATGGCTACACCTTC.

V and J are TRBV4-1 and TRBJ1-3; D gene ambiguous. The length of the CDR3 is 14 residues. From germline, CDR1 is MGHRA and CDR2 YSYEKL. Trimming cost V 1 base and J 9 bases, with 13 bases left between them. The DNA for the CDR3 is TGCGCCAGCAGCCAAGCATCTGAACAGACCACCATATATTTT. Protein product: CASSQASEQTTIYF.

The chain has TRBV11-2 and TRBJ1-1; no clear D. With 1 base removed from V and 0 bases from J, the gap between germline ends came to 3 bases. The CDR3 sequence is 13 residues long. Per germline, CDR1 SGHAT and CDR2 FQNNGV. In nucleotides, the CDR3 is TGTGCCAGCAGCTTAGTAGTGAACACTGAAGCTTTCTTT. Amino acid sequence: CASSLVVNTEAFF.

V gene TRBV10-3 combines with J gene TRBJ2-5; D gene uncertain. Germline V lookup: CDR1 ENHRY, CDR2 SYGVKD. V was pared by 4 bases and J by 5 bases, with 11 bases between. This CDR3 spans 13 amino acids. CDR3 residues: CAISAVIKETQYF. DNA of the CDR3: TGTGCCATCAGTGCGGTGATAAAGGAGACCCAGTACTTC.

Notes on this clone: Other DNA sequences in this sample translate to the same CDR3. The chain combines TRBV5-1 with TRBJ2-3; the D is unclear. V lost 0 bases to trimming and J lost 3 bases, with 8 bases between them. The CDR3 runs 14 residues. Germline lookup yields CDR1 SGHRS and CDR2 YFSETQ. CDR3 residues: CASSLEHSTDTQYF. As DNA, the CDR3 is TGCGCCAGCAGCTTGGAGCACTCGACAGATACGCAGTATTTT.

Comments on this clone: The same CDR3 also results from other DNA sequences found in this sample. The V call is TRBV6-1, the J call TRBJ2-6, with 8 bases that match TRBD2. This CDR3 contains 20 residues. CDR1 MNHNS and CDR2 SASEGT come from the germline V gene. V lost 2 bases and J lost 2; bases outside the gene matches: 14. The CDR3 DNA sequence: TGTGCCAGCAGTGAACGGGGGGGGCGCTTTGTTTTGACTGGGGCCAACGTCCTGACTTTC. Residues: CASSERGGRFVLTGANVLTF.

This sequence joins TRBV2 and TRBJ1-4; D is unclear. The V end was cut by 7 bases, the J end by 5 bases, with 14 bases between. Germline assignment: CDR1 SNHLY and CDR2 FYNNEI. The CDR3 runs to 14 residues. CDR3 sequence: CASILNGLNEKLFF. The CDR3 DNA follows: TGTGCCAGCATTTTAAACGGCTTAAATGAAAAACTGTTTTTT.

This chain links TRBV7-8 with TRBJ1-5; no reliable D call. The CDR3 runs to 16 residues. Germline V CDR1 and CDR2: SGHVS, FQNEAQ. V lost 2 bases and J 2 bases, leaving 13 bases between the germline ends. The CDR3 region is CASSLMVVGGNQPQHF. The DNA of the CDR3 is TGTGCCAGCAGCTTAATGGTCGTCGGGGGCAATCAGCCCCAGCATTTT.

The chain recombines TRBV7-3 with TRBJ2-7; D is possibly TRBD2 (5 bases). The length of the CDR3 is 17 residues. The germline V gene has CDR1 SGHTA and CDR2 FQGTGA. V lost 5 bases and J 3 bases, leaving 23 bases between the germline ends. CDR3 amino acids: CASSVDFRATIIYEQYF. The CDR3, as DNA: TGTGCCAGCAGCGTGGACTTTCGAGCAACCATCATCTACGAGCAGTACTTC.

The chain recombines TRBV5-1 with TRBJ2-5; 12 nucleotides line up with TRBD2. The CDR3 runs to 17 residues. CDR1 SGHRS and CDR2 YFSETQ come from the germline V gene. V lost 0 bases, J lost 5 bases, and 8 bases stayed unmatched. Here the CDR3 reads CASSLGRLAGVWETQYF. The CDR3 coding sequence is TGCGCCAGCAGCTTGGGCCGACTAGCGGGAGTTTGGGAGACCCAGTACTTC.